The source of this T cell receptor beta chain is a study of post-analysis software for immune sequencing data (dated by TCRdb to the mid-2010s). Regarding the study in general: Recorded disease courses included relapsing-remitting, secondary progressive and progressive-relapsing multiple sclerosis, with some patients lacking subtype annotation. The multiple sclerosis patient repertoires were compared with around ten previously published healthy control repertoires from donors aged about 6 to 25 years. A subset of samples was prepared in parallel using single-end sample barcoding, then pooled and co-amplified after Illumina adapter ligation.

To demonstrate the VDJtools post-analysis software, TCR beta repertoires were profiled from the peripheral blood of about 13 young patients with multiple sclerosis. The multiple sclerosis patients were children and adolescents ranging in age from about 6 to 16 years. Receptors were amplified or captured by PCR. Instrument on record: Illumina HiSeq 2500. To reduce PCR and sequencing biases, unique molecular identifiers were built into the TCR beta cDNA libraries. Per 1 to 10 million input T cells, approximately 500,000 cDNA molecules were obtained, such that each molecule approximated one T cell. Patient libraries were prepared and sequenced with the same protocol used for the earlier healthy control dataset. Samples belonging to the same batch were prepared together, multiplexed and sequenced on a shared HiSeq lane. Processing in the source paper ran as follows. MIGEC handled the raw barcoded reads, throwing out single-read molecular identifier groups before consensus assembly and CDR3 extraction. VDJtools was used for post-analysis of the clonotype tables, with diversity normalized by down-sampling every dataset to the smallest sample size. Repertoire overlap clustering matched CDR3 amino acid but not nucleotide sequences to correct batch-related cross-sample contamination. TCRdb reran the public reads through fastp at Q25 and MiXCR, keeping productive beta chains. All rows with the same CDR3 protein become a single entry with the most common DNA and genes. The V and J calls were not made by the authors but by TCRdb's processing. For this sample there are more than 500,000 distinct CDR3 sequences; approximately 34% appear just once. About 5.6% of the sample rests with the top ten.

General study outcomes and caveats: The control group was slightly older than the multiple sclerosis patient group. Significantly lower normalized Chao1 diversity was found in multiple sclerosis patients than in controls, suggesting substantial peripheral T-cell clonal expansion. Strong co-clustering of samples prepared in the same batch was shown by direct clustering with F measure, prompting a batch-effect correction.

With regard to this clonotype: No cognate antigen has been identified for it. No qualities accompany the bases; no much larger clone lies one base away.

The sequencing input was blood. The receptor was isolated from a girl aged 2-17 years with multiple sclerosis.

The CDR3 protein is CASSLGGEGQFF. The DNA is as follows: TGTGCCAGCAGCTTAGGCGGGGAAGGGCAGTTCTTC. The rearranged segments are TRBV11-2 and TRBJ2-1; D gene: possibly TRBD2, on 6 matching bases. V is clipped by 1 base and J by 12 bases, and the sequence between their germline boundaries is 10 bases long. CDR1 and CDR2 were assigned from the germline V gene as SGHAT and FQNNGV. The cysteine opens and the phenylalanine closes a CDR3 of 12 amino acids. Only CDR3 DNA remains: 36 bases, in frame from the first base. When the CDR3 is completed using the reference TRBV11-2 and TRBJ2-1 genes on either side, the full variable domain is EAGVAQSPRYKIIEKRQSVAFWCNPISGHATLYWYQQILGQGPKLLIQFQNNGVVDDSQLPKDRFSAERLKGVDSTLKIQPAKLEDSAVYLCASSLGGEGQFFGPGTRLTVL.